The TCR beta chain under discussion was sequenced for a study of neurological immune-mediated disorders. TCRdb processed the 5' RACE reads anew with MiXCR; each CDR3 protein has one entry. The data show about 21,000 distinct CDR3 sequences, less than 8% seen once. Germline V lookup: CDR1 SGHRS, CDR2 YFSETQ. CDR3 length: 14 amino acids. The junction had 7 bases not matched to a gene; V was cut back by 4 bases and J by 4 bases. This clonotype came up many times. The origin of this receptor is a man between 18 and 29 years old in good health. Sequences were obtained from CD8+ T cells from blood. The V call is TRBV5-1, the J call TRBJ1-2; 7 bases agree with TRBD1. The CDR3 sequence: CASSPGDSLYGYTF. DNA for the CDR3: TGCGCCAGCAGCCCCGGGGACAGTCTCTATGGCTACACCTTC.